The present T cell receptor beta chain was sequenced within a study of T cells in Graves' hyperthyroidism and ophthalmopathy. Points from the study as a whole: Appearing also in blood were most of the thyroid clonotypes expanded above 0.001.

Exclusions: uncontrolled infection, other autoimmune disease, pregnancy, lactation. Diagnostic assessment was based on clinical symptoms, serum thyroxine and TRAb, thyroid ultrasound and orbital computed tomography. The table lists this clonotype with many counts. Its antigen is undetermined. Germline V gene data show CDR1 as SQVTM and CDR2 as ANQGSEA. With 6 bases clipped from V and 6 bases from J, the junction kept 5 bases outside the gene matches. CDR3 length equals 13 residues. The investigators amplified TCR beta CDR3 regions from RNA transcripts. First-round RT-PCR with HTBI primers amplified the TCR CDR3 region. One entry per CDR3 protein results from TCRdb running MiXCR on the multiplex PCR reads. The table records more than 650,000 distinct CDR3 sequences, 14% of them present only once.

The rearrangement uses TRBV29-1 and TRBJ2-1; TRBD1 aligns across 10 bases. The specimen sequenced was blood. This clonotype was sampled from a woman between 18 and 29 years old with Graves' hyperthyroidism. The CDR3 here is CSVAGQGVNEQFF. CDR3 nucleotide sequence: TGCAGCGTCGCCGGACAGGGGGTCAATGAGCAGTTCTTC.